The 24 T cell receptor beta chains presented below share a single source sample, sequenced in a study of cytomegalovirus exposure and HLA in healthy donors. Libraries were prepared by immunoSEQ multiplex PCR; TCRdb keeps only in-frame clonotypes and omits some of them. The data hold around 300,000 clones, with around nine tenths observed a single time. Sequenced input: PBMCs. These receptors were obtained from a young woman in good health and CMV-seronegative.

V gene TRBV6-5 combines with J gene TRBJ2-7, with 7 bases that match TRBD1. The CDR3 loop spans 14 amino acids. J was trimmed by 0 bases and V by 10 bases; bases with no gene match: 9. Germline-derived CDR1 and CDR2 are MNHEY and SVGAGI. The CDR3 nucleotides read TGTGCCATCACATCTGGGACAGCCTCCTACGAGCAGTACTTC. Translated, it gives CAITSGTASYEQYF.

Only one count was recorded for this clone. J is TRBJ2-3 and V is TRBV30, with a tentative D call TRBD1 (6 bases). CDR1 is GTSNPN and CDR2 is SVGIG in the germline V gene (reference sequence). The CDR3 spans 15 residues. V was shortened by 0 bases and J by 2 bases, with 12 bases between the two germline ends. CDR3 in DNA: TGTGCCTGGAGTGTTGGGCAGGGGATCACAGATACGCAGTATTTT. Amino acid sequence: CAWSVGQGITDTQYF.

The chain carries TRBV18 and TRBJ1-2; unclear D gene. The CDR3 is 16 amino acids. Looked up from germline, CDR1 is KGHSH and CDR2 is LQKENI. Trimming left V 3 bases short and J 2 bases short, with 16 bases between. CDR3: CASSPVEEGINYGYTF. In DNA form, the CDR3 reads TGTGCCAGCTCACCGGTGGAGGAAGGCATCAACTATGGCTACACCTTC.

This clone was detected only once. In DNA form, the CDR3 reads TGTGCCAGCAGCTCTCGGGGGTCGGGGACTAGCTTCCACGAGCAGTACTTC. Its translation: CASSSRGSGTSFHEQYF. The chain joins TRBV13 to TRBJ2-7; 9 bases line up with TRBD2. The CDR3 spans 17 residues. J lost 5 bases, V lost 4 bases, and 15 bases had no gene match. Per the germline V gene, CDR1 is PRHDT and CDR2 is FYEKMQ (reference sequence).

The J gene is TRBJ1-1, the V gene TRBV4-1; 8 bases match TRBD1. Germline V CDR1 and CDR2: MGHRA, YSYEKL. J gave up 7 bases and V 4 bases, and 11 bases lay outside the gene matches. The CDR3 covers 15 residues. CDR3 nucleotides: TGCGCCAGCAGCCTCCTACAGGGGGGGCTGTATGAAGCTTTCTTT. Protein: CASSLLQGGLYEAFF.

This chain links TRBV5-6 with TRBJ2-1, with D hard to call. This CDR3 contains 17 residues. V lost 4 bases and J lost 2, with 19 bases in between. Germline values: CDR1 SGHDT, CDR2 YYEEEE. The CDR3 loop reads CASSPWVAQITYNEQFF. The CDR3 nucleotides read TGTGCCAGCAGCCCCTGGGTAGCCCAAATCACCTACAATGAGCAGTTCTTC.

The CDR3 region is CASSVGTSLRFDEQFF. The CDR3 coding sequence is TGTGCCAGCAGCGTGGGGACTAGCCTAAGGTTCGATGAGCAGTTCTTC. The chain is built from TRBV9 and TRBJ2-1; 9 positions match TRBD2. Trimming cost V 2 bases and J 8 bases; bases outside gene matches: 11. The V gene's germline CDR1 is SGDLS and CDR2 YYNGEE. The CDR3 is 16 amino acids.

The chain uses TRBV27 and TRBJ2-7; D gene ambiguous. The germline V gene has CDR1 MNHEY and CDR2 SMNVEV (reference sequence). Between the trimmed V and J ends, which lost 2 bases and 5 bases, there was a span of 10 bases. The CDR3 spans 13 residues. This chain's CDR3 is CASSLTRLHEQYF. In DNA, the CDR3 is TGTGCCAGCAGTTTAACCCGGTTGCACGAGCAGTACTTC.

This chain links TRBV7-6 with TRBJ2-3; TRBD2 might be the D (6 bases). Germline CDR1 is SGHVS and CDR2 is FNYEAQ. V lost 5 bases to trimming and J lost 3 bases, with 12 bases between them. CDR3 size: 14 residues. In nucleotides, the CDR3 is TGTGCCAGCAGCCCGGGGGTGGCGACAGATACGCAGTATTTT. As protein: CASSPGVATDTQYF.

This chain links TRBV23-1 with TRBJ2-7; TRBD2 agrees at 8 bases. TRBV23-1 is identified as an open reading frame with a role that is uncertain. The CDR3 totals 20 residues. With V trimmed by 1 base and J by 4 bases, 21 bases remained unmatched. CDR3 protein: CASSQLSASSHPGGSYEQYF. Here the CDR3 DNA reads TGCGCCAGCAGTCAATTATCCGCCTCTTCGCATCCGGGGGGGAGTTACGAGCAGTACTTC.

The CDR3 DNA follows: TGTGCCAGCAGCGTAGTGCCTCAGGAGCAGTTCTTC. This gives the protein CASSVVPQEQFF. The V call is TRBV9, the J call TRBJ2-1; D is unclear. V lost 0 bases and J 10 bases, leaving 8 bases between the germline ends. Per the germline V gene, CDR1 is SGDLS and CDR2 is YYNGEE. The CDR3 runs to 12 residues.

The table lists this clone with a few counts. The chain has TRBV15 and TRBJ1-1, with 9 nucleotides matching TRBD1. Trimming cost V 5 bases and J 3 bases; bases outside gene matches: 4. Germline CDR1 and CDR2: LNHNV and YYDKDF (reference sequence). This CDR3 contains 14 residues. Here the CDR3 reads CATSSGTGYTEAFF. In nucleotides, the CDR3 is TGTGCCACCAGCTCCGGGACAGGGTACACTGAAGCTTTCTTT. The full variable domain, rest sourced from reference TRBV15 and TRBJ1-1, is DAMVIQNPRYQVTQFGKPVTLSCSQTLNHNVMYWYQQKSSQAPKLLFHYYDKDFNNEADTPDNFQSRRPNTSFCFLDIRSPGLGDTAMYLCATSSGTGYTEAFFGQGTRLTVV.

Written as DNA, the CDR3 is TGTGCCAGCAGTGACAGGGGGCATACAGATACGCAGTATTTT. Amino acid sequence: CASSDRGHTDTQYF. The V call is TRBV7-3, the J call TRBJ2-3; 10 bases are shared with TRBD1. The trim removed 6 bases at V and 3 bases at J, leaving 3 bases unmatched. Germline V gene sequence: CDR1 SGHTA, CDR2 FQGTGA. The CDR3 is 14 amino acids.

This sequence joins TRBV15 and TRBJ2-7, with D tentatively TRBD2 (5 bases). Germline loops: CDR1 LNHNV, CDR2 YYDKDF (reference sequence). The CDR3 extends over 13 amino acids. V lost 2 bases, J lost 3 bases, and 8 bases lay in between. DNA of the CDR3: TGTGCCACCAGCAGAACTGACTACTACGAGCAGTACTTC. This translates into CATSRTDYYEQYF. The full variable domain, completed using reference TRBV15 and TRBJ2-7, is DAMVIQNPRYQVTQFGKPVTLSCSQTLNHNVMYWYQQKSSQAPKLLFHYYDKDFNNEADTPDNFQSRRPNTSFCFLDIRSPGLGDTAMYLCATSRTDYYEQYFGPGTRLTVT.

V is TRBV27 and J is TRBJ1-3; no clear D gene. V lost 1 base, J lost 4 bases, and 5 bases lay in between. Germline V gene data show CDR1 as MNHEY and CDR2 as SMNVEV (reference sequence). This CDR3 has 13 amino acids. CDR3 sequence reads: CASSLYRGNTIYF. The CDR3 DNA sequence: TGTGCCAGCAGTTTATATCGGGGAAACACCATATATTTT.

The rearrangement uses TRBV29-1 and TRBJ2-2; 7 nucleotides line up with TRBD1. Trimming cost V 7 bases and J 0 bases; bases outside gene matches: 2. The CDR3 covers 13 residues. Germline values: CDR1 SQVTM, CDR2 ANQGSEA. The CDR3 DNA reads as TGCAGCGGGGGACAGACGAACACCGGGGAGCTGTTTTTT. Translation gives CSGGQTNTGELFF.

The CDR3 DNA sequence: TGTGCCAGCAGCTTCCGACAGGGTGAAAAACTGTTTTTT. Amino acid sequence: CASSFRQGEKLFF. The chain recombines TRBV13 with TRBJ1-4; 7 bases map to TRBD1. The J segment lost 7 bases and the V segment lost 3 bases, leaving 2 bases of the junction unmatched. Germline CDR1 and CDR2: PRHDT and FYEKMQ (reference sequence). The CDR3 extends over 13 amino acids.

The chain is built from TRBV28 and TRBJ2-7, with D possibly matching TRBD2 (6 bases). CDR1 and CDR2 (germline): MDHEN, SYDVKM. The CDR3 is 14 amino acids. Trimming cost V 4 bases and J 0 bases, with 10 bases left between them. CDR3 in amino acids: CASSSNGGSYEQYF. In DNA form, the CDR3 reads TGTGCCAGCAGTTCTAACGGGGGCTCCTACGAGCAGTACTTC.

This clone has only a few counts. The identical CDR3 is also encoded by other nucleotide sequences in the sample. This chain links TRBV5-4 with TRBJ2-3; 9 bases fit TRBD1. After removal of 0 bases from V and 2 bases from J, the junction contained 1 base not matched to a gene. The CDR3 loop spans 15 amino acids. CDR1 and CDR2 from the germline V gene are SGHNT and YYREEE (reference sequence). The CDR3 is CASSLDRGLTDTQYF. The CDR3 DNA sequence: TGTGCCAGCAGCTTGGACAGGGGGCTCACAGATACGCAGTATTTT.

The chain joins TRBV28 to TRBJ2-1; D is possibly TRBD2 (6 bases). This CDR3 is built from 14 residues. Germline values: CDR1 MDHEN, CDR2 SYDVKM. V was cut by 5 bases and J by 9 bases, with 17 bases left in between. CDR3 amino acids: CASSQVSGPGEQFF. The DNA for the CDR3 is TGTGCCAGCAGTCAAGTTAGCGGCCCCGGTGAGCAGTTCTTC.

This chain connects TRBV19 to TRBJ2-1; TRBD2 aligns across 11 bases. CDR1 and CDR2 from the germline V gene are LNHDA and SQIVND (reference sequence). V trimming: 1 base; J trimming: 7 bases; junction bases outside the gene matches: 9. This CDR3 has 17 residues. The DNA for the CDR3 is TGTGCCAGTAGTATAGGTCGGCTAGCGGGAGGCGGTAATGAGCAGTTCTTC. Translating gives CASSIGRLAGGGNEQFF.

The chain's CDR3 is CASSADRGTGANVLTF. CDR3 sequence (DNA): TGTGCCAGCAGCGCGGACAGGGGGACTGGGGCCAACGTCCTGACTTTC. The chain joins TRBV5-6 to TRBJ2-6; 10 nucleotides align to TRBD1. Germline V gives CDR1 SGHDT, CDR2 YYEEEE. V dropped 4 bases and J dropped 2; count of bases not matched to a gene: 3. The CDR3 spans 16 residues.

V gene TRBV11-2 combines with J gene TRBJ1-2, with D hard to call. V dropped 0 bases and J dropped 7 bases, with 9 bases sitting between them. Germline V CDR1 and CDR2: SGHAT, FQNNGV. The CDR3 is made up of 13 amino acids. Written as DNA, the CDR3 is TGTGCCAGCAGCTTAGATCCTCGAGGTGGCTACACCTTC. It yields the protein CASSLDPRGGYTF.

The chain combines TRBV4-1 with TRBJ1-2; 8 nucleotides line up with TRBD1. The ends lost 0 bases at V and 4 bases at J; junction bases unmatched: 7. The CDR3 consists of 16 residues. Germline V gene data show CDR1 as MGHRA and CDR2 as YSYEKL. DNA for the CDR3: TGCGCCAGCAGCCAAGACGGGACAGGATTTATCTATGGCTACACCTTC. Translating it yields CASSQDGTGFIYGYTF.